Listed here is a single T cell receptor (beta chain). The antigen remains unidentified. The repertoire was sequenced with immunoSEQ multiplex PCR; TCRdb's copy has only in-frame clones and lacks some. Of approximately 20,000 clones in the sample, around 96% are singletons; the top ten hold roughly a tenth. The germline V gene has CDR1 LNHDA and CDR2 SQIVND (reference sequence). V was pared by 7 bases and J by 0 bases, with 3 bases of the junction left unmatched. The CDR3 sequence is 15 residues long. The sample originates from a study of cytomegalovirus exposure and HLA in healthy donors. Whole-study findings and limits: In vitro testing confirmed three CMV-associated chains as specific for CMV antigens.

Material for sequencing was PBMCs. This chain links TRBV19 with TRBJ2-6; the match to TRBD1 covers 7 bases. The TCR was taken from a man in his thirties or forties in good health and CMV-seropositive. CDR3 residues: CASNDRASGANVLTF. CDR3 sequence (DNA): TGTGCCAGTAACGACAGGGCCTCTGGGGCCAACGTCCTGACTTTC.